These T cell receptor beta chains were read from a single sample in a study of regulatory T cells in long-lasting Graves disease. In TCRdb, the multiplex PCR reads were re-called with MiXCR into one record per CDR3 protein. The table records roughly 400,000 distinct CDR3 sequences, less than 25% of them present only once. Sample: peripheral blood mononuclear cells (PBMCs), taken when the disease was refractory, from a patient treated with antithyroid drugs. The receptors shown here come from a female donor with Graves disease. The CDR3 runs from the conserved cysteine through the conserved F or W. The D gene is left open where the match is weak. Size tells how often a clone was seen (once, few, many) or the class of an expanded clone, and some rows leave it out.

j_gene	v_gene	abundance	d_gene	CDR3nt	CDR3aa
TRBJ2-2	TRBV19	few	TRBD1	TGTGCCAGTAGTATCCGGGACAGGGGCAGGACCGGGGAGCTGTTTTTT	CASSIRDRGRTGELFF
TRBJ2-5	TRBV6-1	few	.	TGTGCCAGCAGTGATGTGGAGGGGGAGACCCAGTACTTC	CASSDVEGETQYF
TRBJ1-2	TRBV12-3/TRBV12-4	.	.	TGTGCCAGCAGTTTTCAAAATTTAGACTATGGCTACACCTTC	CASSFQNLDYGYTF
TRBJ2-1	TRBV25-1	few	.	TGTGCCAGCAGTTTTCCAGGCAGCTCCTACAATGAGCAGTTCTTC	CASSFPGSSYNEQFF
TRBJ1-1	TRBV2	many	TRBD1	TGTGCCAGCTTTGGGACAGGGGGCATGAACACTGAAGCTTTCTTT	CASFGTGGMNTEAFF
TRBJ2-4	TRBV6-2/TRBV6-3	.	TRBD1	TGTGCCAGCAGTTCCCCGGGACAGCGAGGCACTTACTTC	CASSSPGQRGTYF
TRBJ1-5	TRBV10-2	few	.	TGCGCCAGCAGTGAGAATGGAATAGCCGTCAATCAGCCCCAGCATTTT	CASSENGIAVNQPQHF
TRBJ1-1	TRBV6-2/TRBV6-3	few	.	TGTGCCAGCAGTTACGGCCGAGGTGAAGCTTTCTTT	CASSYGRGEAFF
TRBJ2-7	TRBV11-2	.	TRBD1	TGTGCCAGCAGCTCCTGGACAGGGAGGAGCTCCTACGAGCAGTACTTC	CASSSWTGRSSYEQYF
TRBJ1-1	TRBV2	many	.	TGTGCCAGCAGTGAAGGCGGGAACGACCTTGAAGCTTTCTTT	CASSEGGNDLEAFF
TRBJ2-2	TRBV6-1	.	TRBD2	TGTGCCAGCAGATCGGGACTAGCTGCCGGGGAGCTGTTTTTT	CASRSGLAAGELFF
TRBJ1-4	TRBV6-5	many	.	TGTGCCAGCAGTTACCGGGGGGGGTTTAATGAAAAACTGTTTTTT	CASSYRGGFNEKLFF
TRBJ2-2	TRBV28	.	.	TGTGCCAGCAGTTCCTTCGGGGCCACGAACGACGGGGAGCTGTTTTTT	CASSSFGATNDGELFF
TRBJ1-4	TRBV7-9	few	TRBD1	TGTGCCAGCAGCGCCGGGACAGGGGGCGCATGGAAACTGTTTTTT	CASSAGTGGAWKLFF
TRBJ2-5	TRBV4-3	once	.	TGCGCCAGCAGCCAAGGGCCCGCCTCGGGGTATGAGACCCAGTACTTC	CASSQGPASGYETQYF
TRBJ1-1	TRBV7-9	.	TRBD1	TGTGCCAGCAGACAAACCACAGGGGGCACTGAAGCTTTCTTT	CASRQTTGGTEAFF
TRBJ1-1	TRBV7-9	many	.	TGTGCCAGCAGAAAGGACCGCCCGGACACTGAAGCTTTCTTT	CASRKDRPDTEAFF
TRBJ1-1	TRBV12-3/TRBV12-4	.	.	TGTGCCAGCAGTTCTCCGACCCGTACTGAAGCTTTCTTT	CASSSPTRTEAFF
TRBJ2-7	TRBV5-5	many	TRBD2	TGTGCCAGCAGCAACTTAGCGGGAGTGGACGAGCAGTACTTC	CASSNLAGVDEQYF
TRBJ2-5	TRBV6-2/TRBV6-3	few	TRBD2	TGTGCCAGCAGTTCCCGGGGGATAGCGGGAGTAGGGCGAGAGACCCAGTACTTC	CASSSRGIAGVGRETQYF
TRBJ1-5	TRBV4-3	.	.	TGCGCCAGCAGCCAAGATAAGACGAGCGGATGGCCCCAGCATTTT	CASSQDKTSGWPQHF
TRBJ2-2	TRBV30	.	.	TGTGCCTGCCAGGTCGGGGAGCTGTTTTTT	CACQVGELFF
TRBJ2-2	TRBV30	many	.	TGTGCCTGGAGTCCCAGCGGCCCCGGGGAGCTGTTTTTT	CAWSPSGPGELFF
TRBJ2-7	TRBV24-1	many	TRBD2	TGTGCCACCAGTGAATGGACTAGCGGACTCTCCTACGAGCAGTACTTC	CATSEWTSGLSYEQYF
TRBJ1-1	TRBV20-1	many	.	TGCAGTGCCGGAGTGGTATTCACTGAAGCTTTCTTT	CSAGVVFTEAFF
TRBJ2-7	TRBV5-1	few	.	TGCGCCAGCAGCTTGGAAGGGCCTCTTAGCTACGAGCAGTACTTC	CASSLEGPLSYEQYF
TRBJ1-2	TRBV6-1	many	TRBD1	TGTGCCAGCAGTGAAGTAGGCAGGGGGCAAGGCTACACCTTC	CASSEVGRGQGYTF
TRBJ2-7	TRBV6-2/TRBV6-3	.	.	TGTGCCAGCAGTTACACACACGGCAGGTCGAACTACGAGCAGTACTTC	CASSYTHGRSNYEQYF
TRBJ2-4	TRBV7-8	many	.	TGTGCCAGCAGCTTGATTGGCAAGGCCAAAAACATTCAGTACTTC	CASSLIGKAKNIQYF
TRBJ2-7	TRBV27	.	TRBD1	TGTGCCAGCAGTCCAAGACAGGGTCTCTCCTACGAGCAGTACTTC	CASSPRQGLSYEQYF
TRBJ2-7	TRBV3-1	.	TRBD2	TGTGCCAGCAGCCATGGGGCTAGCGGGAGTCAGAAGTACTTC	CASSHGASGSQKYF
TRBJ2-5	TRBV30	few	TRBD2	TGTGCCTGGAAGGGTAGCGGGAGGTCAGAGACCCAGTACTTC	CAWKGSGRSETQYF
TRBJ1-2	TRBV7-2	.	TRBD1	TGTGCCAGCAGCTTATGGGACAGGGACTCCTATGGCTACACCTTC	CASSLWDRDSYGYTF
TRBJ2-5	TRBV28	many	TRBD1	TGTGCCAGCAGTCCCTTGACAGGGTTTAGCGAGACCCAGTACTTC	CASSPLTGFSETQYF
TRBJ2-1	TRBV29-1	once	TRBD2	TGCAGCGCCTTGGGGGGGGAGGGCTGGAATGAGCAGTTCTTC	CSALGGEGWNEQFF
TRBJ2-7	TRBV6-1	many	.	TGTGCCAGCAACCAAGGTCTAGCGAGAAACGGGCAGTACTTC	CASNQGLARNGQYF
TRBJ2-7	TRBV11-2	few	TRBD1	TGTGCCAGCAGCTTAGGGGGACAGGGCCTACCAGGCGAGCAGTACTTC	CASSLGGQGLPGEQYF
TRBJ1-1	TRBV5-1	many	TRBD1	TGCGCCAGCAGCCCCTACCGGACAGGGACTGAAGCTTTCTTT	CASSPYRTGTEAFF
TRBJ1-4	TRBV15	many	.	TGTGCCACCAGCAGAGATTCTTGGCAGGGGAATGAAAAACTGTTTTTT	CATSRDSWQGNEKLFF
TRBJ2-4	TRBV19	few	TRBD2	TGTGCCAGTAGTACAGGCGGGAGTTCGCAAGCCAAAAACATTCAGTACTTC	CASSTGGSSQAKNIQYF
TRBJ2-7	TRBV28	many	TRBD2	TGTGCCAGCAGGACTACGGGACTAGCGGGAGTTGAGCAGTACTTC	CASRTTGLAGVEQYF
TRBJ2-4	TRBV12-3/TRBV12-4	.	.	TGTGCCAGCAGTTTTGGGGGAGCCAAAAACATTCAGTACTTC	CASSFGGAKNIQYF
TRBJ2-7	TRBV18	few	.	TGTGCCAGCTCACCTACTTTTACAGGAACCTACGAGCAGTACTTC	CASSPTFTGTYEQYF
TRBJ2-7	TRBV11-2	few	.	TGTGCCAGCAGCCTTGGAAGTAGGACTCACTATACCTACGAGCAGTACTTC	CASSLGSRTHYTYEQYF